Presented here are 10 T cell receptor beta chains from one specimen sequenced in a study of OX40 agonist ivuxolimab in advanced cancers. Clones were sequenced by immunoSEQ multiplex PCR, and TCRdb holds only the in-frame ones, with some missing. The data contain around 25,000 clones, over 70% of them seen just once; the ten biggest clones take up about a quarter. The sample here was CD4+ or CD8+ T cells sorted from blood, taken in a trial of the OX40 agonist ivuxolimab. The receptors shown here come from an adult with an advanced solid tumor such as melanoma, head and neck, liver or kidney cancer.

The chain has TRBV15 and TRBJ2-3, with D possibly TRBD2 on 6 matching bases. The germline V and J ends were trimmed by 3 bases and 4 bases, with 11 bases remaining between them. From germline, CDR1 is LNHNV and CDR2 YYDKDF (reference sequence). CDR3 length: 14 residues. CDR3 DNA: TGTGCCACCAGCAGGGGCCGGGACTCAGATACGCAGTATTTT. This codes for CATSRGRDSDTQYF. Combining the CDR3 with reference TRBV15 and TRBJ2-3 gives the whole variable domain DAMVIQNPRYQVTQFGKPVTLSCSQTLNHNVMYWYQQKSSQAPKLLFHYYDKDFNNEADTPDNFQSRRPNTSFCFLDIRSPGLGDTAMYLCATSRGRDSDTQYFGPGTRLTVL.

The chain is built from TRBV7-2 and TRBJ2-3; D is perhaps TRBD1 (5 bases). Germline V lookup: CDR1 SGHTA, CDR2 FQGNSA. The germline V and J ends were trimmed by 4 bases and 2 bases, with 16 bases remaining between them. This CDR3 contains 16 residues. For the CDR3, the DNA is TGTGCCAGCAGCTCAGGGATATCTCGAACCACAGATACGCAGTATTTT. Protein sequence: CASSSGISRTTDTQYF.

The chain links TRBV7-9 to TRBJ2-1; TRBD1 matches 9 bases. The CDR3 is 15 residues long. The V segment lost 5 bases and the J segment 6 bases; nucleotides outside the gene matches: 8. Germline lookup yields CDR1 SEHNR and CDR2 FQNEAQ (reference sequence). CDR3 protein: CASSKGTGGINEQFF. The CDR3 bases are TGTGCCAGCAGCAAAGGTACAGGGGGCATCAATGAGCAGTTCTTC.

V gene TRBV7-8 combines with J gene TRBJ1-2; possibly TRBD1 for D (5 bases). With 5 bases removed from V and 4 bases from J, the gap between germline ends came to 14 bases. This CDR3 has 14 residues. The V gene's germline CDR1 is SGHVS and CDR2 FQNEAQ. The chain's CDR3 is CASSPTGWGYGYTF. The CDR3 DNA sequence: TGTGCCAGCAGCCCAACAGGATGGGGCTATGGCTACACCTTC.

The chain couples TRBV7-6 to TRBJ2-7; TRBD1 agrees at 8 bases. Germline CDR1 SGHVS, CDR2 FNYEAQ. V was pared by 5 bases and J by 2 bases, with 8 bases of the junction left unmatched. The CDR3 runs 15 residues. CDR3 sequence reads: CASSQKTGVAYEQYF. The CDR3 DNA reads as TGTGCCAGCAGCCAAAAGACAGGGGTGGCCTACGAGCAGTACTTC.

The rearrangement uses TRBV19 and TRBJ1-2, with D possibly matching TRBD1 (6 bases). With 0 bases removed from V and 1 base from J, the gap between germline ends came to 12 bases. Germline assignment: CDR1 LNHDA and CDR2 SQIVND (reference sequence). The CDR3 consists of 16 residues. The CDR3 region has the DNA TGTGCCAGTAGTATAGATCTGGCAGGGGTTAACTATGGCTACACCTTC. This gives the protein CASSIDLAGVNYGYTF.

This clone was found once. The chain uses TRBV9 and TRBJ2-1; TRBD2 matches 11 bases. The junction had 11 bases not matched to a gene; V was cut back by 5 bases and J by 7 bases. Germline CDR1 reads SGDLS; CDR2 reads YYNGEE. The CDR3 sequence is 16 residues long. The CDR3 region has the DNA TGTGCCAGCAGAGCCCCACTAGCGGGAGTTTTAAATGAGCAGTTCTTC. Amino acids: CASRAPLAGVLNEQFF.

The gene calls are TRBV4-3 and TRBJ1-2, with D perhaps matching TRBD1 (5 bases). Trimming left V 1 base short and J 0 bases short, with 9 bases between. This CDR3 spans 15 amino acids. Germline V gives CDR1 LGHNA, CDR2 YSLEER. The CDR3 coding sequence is TGCGCCAGCAGCCAAGTCCAGGGATCTAACTATGGCTACACCTTC. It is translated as CASSQVQGSNYGYTF.

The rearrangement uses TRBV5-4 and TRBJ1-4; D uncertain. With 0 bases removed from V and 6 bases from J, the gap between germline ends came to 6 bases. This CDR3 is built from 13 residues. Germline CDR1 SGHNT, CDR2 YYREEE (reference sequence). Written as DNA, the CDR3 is TGTGCCAGCAGCTTGGAGGCAGATGAAAAACTGTTTTTT. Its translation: CASSLEADEKLFF.

CDR3 region: CARSPTVFSYEQYF. The CDR3 coding sequence is TGTGCCAGAAGCCCAACAGTGTTCTCCTACGAGCAGTACTTC. The chain links TRBV5-3 to TRBJ2-7; the D is unclear. TRBV5-3 is identified as an open reading frame with a role that is uncertain. This CDR3 is 14 amino acids long. The ends were cut back, 4 bases at V and 0 bases at J, with 11 bases in the middle.